This TCR beta chain was obtained from a study of blood T cell repertoires in COVID-19. Across the study: The cDNA or gDNA used as material had been derived from T cells, B-cell-depleted T cells, or PBMCs.

There are 13 residues in the CDR3. V was pared by 5 bases and J by 7 bases, with 4 bases of the junction left unmatched. Germline V lookup: CDR1 LGHNA, CDR2 YNFKEQ. Authors' methods: Amplification of reference gene primers was used by the study to estimate nucleated cell counts. Here immunoSEQ multiplex PCR was the method, and the copy in TCRdb shows in-frame clones only, minus some. For V, J and clone size, that table is used; D and trimming come from the DNA. In the table there are a few hundred thousand clones, about 90% of which are singletons. Source material: PBMCs or T cells enriched from blood (not recorded which). The gene calls are TRBV4-2 and TRBJ2-1, with 8 bases aligning to TRBD2. The clonotype comes from a woman under 30 with acute COVID-19. The CDR3 spells CASSNPGGNEQFF. The CDR3 DNA follows: TGTGCCAGCAGCAATCCGGGGGGGAATGAGCAGTTCTTC.